The clone carrying this T cell receptor (beta chain) was seen more than once but under ten times. This sample was taken from a study of blood T cell repertoires in COVID-19. Data came from immunoSEQ multiplex PCR; TCRdb stores just in-frame clones and leaves some out. Of approximately 42,000 clones listed, 76% were seen once; the top ten hold roughly a quarter. This CDR3 is 15 amino acids long. J gave up 3 bases and V 5 bases, and 8 bases lay outside the gene matches. Germline assignment: CDR1 SGHVS and CDR2 FQNEAQ. The chain recombines TRBV7-8 with TRBJ2-3; 7 bases agree with TRBD2. Sequenced material: peripheral blood. The origin of this receptor is an elderly man with acute or convalescent COVID-19. The CDR3 DNA reads as TGTGCCAGCAGCGCATACAGCGGGATAACAGATACGCAGTATTTT. This codes for CASSAYSGITDTQYF.